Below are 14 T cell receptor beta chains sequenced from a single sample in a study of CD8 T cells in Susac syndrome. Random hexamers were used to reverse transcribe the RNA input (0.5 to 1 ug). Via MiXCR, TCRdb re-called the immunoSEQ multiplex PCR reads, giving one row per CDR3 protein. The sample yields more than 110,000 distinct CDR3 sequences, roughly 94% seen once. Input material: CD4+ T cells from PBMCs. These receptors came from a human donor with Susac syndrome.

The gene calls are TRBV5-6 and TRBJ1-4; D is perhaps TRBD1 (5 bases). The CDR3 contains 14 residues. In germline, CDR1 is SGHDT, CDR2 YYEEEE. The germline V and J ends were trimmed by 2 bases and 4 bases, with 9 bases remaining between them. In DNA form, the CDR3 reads TGTGCCAGCAGCTTAGGGGACTTTAATGAAAAACTGTTTTTT. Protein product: CASSLGDFNEKLFF.

DNA of the CDR3: TGTGCCAGCAGTCCAAGACAGCCCCACACAGATACGCAGTATTTT. Its translation is CASSPRQPHTDTQYF. The chain links TRBV6-6 to TRBJ2-3; D might be TRBD1 (5 bases). V was clipped by 5 bases and J by 2 bases, with 14 bases between them. This CDR3 contains 15 residues. Germline V gene data show CDR1 as MNHNY and CDR2 as SVGAGI (reference sequence).

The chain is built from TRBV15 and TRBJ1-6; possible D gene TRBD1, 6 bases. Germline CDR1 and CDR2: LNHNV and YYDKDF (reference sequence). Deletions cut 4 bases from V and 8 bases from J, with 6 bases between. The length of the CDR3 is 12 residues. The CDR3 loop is CATSKGDSPLHF. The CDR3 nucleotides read TGTGCCACCAGCAAGGGGGATTCACCCCTCCACTTT.

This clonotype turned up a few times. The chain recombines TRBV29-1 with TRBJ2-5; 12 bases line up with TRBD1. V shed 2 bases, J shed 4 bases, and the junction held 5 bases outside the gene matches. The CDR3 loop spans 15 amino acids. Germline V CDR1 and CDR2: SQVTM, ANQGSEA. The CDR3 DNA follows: TGCAGCGTTGAATCCCGGGACAGGGGGCGAGAGACCCAGTACTTC. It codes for CSVESRDRGRETQYF.

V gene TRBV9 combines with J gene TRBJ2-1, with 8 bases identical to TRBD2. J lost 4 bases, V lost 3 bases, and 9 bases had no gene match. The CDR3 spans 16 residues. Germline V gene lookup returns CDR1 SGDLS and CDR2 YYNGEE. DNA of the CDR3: TGTGCCAGCAGCGCCCAAGGGGCGGGGGGATACAATGAGCAGTTCTTC. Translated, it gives CASSAQGAGGYNEQFF.

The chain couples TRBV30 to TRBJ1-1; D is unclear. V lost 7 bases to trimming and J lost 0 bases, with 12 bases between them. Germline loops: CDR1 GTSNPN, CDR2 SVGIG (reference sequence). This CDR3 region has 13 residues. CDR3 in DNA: TGTGCCTCCATGACGGAGTTGAACACTGAAGCTTTCTTT. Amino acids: CASMTELNTEAFF.

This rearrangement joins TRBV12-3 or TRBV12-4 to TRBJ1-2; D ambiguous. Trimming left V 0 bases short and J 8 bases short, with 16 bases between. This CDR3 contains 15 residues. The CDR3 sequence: CASSLAGREGEGYTF. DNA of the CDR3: TGTGCCAGCAGTTTAGCCGGACGGGAAGGCGAGGGCTACACCTTC.

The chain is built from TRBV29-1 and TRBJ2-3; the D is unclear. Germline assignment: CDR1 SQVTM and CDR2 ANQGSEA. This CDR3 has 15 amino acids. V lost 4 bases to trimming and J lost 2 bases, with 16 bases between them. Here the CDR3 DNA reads TGCAGCGTTGCAGACCACCAAAGAATCACAGATACGCAGTATTTT. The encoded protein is CSVADHQRITDTQYF.

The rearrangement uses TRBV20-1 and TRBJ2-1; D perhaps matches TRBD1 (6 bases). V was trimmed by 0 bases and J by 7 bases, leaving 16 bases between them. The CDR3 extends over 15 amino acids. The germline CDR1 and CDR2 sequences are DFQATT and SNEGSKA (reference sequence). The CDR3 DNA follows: TGCAGTGCTAGAGATTTAGAGAGGGGGATGAATGAGCAGTTCTTC. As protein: CSARDLERGMNEQFF.

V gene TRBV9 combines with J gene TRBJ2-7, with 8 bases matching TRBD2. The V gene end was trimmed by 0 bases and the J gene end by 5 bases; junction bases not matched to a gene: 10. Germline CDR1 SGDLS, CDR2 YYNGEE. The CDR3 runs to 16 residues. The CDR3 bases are TGTGCCAGCAGCGTAGGTTCGTCTAGCGGGCTCGACGAGCAGTACTTC. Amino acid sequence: CASSVGSSSGLDEQYF. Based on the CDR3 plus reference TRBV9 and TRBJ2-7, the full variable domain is DSGVTQTPKHLITATGQRVTLRCSPRSGDLSVYWYQQSLDQGLQFLIQYYNGEERAKGNILERFSAQQFPDLHSELNLSSLELGDSALYFCASSVGSSSGLDEQYFGPGTRLTVT.

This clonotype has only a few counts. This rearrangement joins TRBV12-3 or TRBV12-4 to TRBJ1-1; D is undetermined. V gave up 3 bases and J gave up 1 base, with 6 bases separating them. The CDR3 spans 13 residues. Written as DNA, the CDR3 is TGTGCCAGCAGTTTGGAGCGGAACACTGAAGCTTTCTTT. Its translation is CASSLERNTEAFF.

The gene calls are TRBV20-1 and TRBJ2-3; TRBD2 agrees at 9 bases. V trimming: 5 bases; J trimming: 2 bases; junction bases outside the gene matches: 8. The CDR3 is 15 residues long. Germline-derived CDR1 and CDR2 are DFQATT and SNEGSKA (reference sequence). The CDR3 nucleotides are TGCAGTGCTTCCGGGACTAGCCCCGACACAGATACGCAGTATTTT. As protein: CSASGTSPDTDTQYF.

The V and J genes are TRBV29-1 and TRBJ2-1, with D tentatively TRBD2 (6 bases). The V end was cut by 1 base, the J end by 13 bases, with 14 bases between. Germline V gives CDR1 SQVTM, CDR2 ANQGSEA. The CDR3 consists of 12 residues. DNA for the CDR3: TGCAGCGTTGAAGGAACGGGGGTGAACCAGTTCTTC. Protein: CSVEGTGVNQFF.

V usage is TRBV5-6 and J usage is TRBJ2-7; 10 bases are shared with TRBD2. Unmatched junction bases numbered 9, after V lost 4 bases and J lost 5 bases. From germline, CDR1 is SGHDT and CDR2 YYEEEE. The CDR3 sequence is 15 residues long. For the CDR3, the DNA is TGTGCCAGCAGCGCCCTAGCGGGAGCTTCCAACGAGCAGTACTTC. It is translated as CASSALAGASNEQYF.